These 18 T cell receptor beta chains share one sample of origin, sequenced in a study of T cell changes during pregnancy in multiple sclerosis. Libraries were prepared by immunoSEQ multiplex PCR; TCRdb keeps only in-frame clonotypes and omits some of them. This sample has approximately 68,000 clones; approximately 90% occur once, and the top ten carry approximately 1.4%. The source was peripheral blood, collected in the second trimester of pregnancy. The source of these receptors is a female donor with multiple sclerosis, enrolled in a pregnancy study.

The chain recombines TRBV13 with TRBJ2-2, with D tentatively TRBD2 (6 bases). Germline CDR1 is PRHDT and CDR2 is FYEKMQ (reference sequence). With 1 base removed from V and 3 bases from J, the gap between germline ends came to 12 bases. CDR3 length: 16 residues. The CDR3 spells CASSLVRGIDTGELFF. The CDR3 bases are TGTGCCAGCAGCTTAGTACGGGGGATAGACACCGGGGAGCTGTTTTTT.

V gene TRBV19 combines with J gene TRBJ2-1; 10 bases match TRBD2. Germline V gene data show CDR1 as LNHDA and CDR2 as SQIVND (reference sequence). V shed 10 bases, J shed 2 bases, and the junction held 5 bases outside the gene matches. This CDR3 has 14 residues. The CDR3, as DNA: TGTGCCACCCGAACTAGCGGGGCCTACAATGAGCAGTTCTTC. As protein: CATRTSGAYNEQFF.

The chain has TRBV7-9 and TRBJ2-7; tentative D call: TRBD1 (6 bases). CDR3 length: 14 amino acids. CDR1 and CDR2 from the germline V gene are SEHNR and FQNEAQ (reference sequence). Deletions cut 5 bases from V and 3 bases from J, with 14 bases between. CDR3 coding DNA: TGTGCCAGCAGCCCAATGGGACACCTCTACGAGCAGTACTTC. Translation gives CASSPMGHLYEQYF. Filled out from reference TRBV7-9 and TRBJ2-7, the complete variable domain reads DTGVSQNPRHKITKRGQNVTFRCDPISEHNRLYWYRQTLGQGPEFLTYFQNEAQLEKSRLLSDRFSAERPKGSFSTLEIQRTEQGDSAMYLCASSPMGHLYEQYFGPGTRLTVT.

The chain carries TRBV23-1 and TRBJ1-5; tentatively, D is TRBD1 (5 bases). TRBV23-1 is assigned to the ORF class and has an uncertain function. Trimming removed 7 bases from V and 2 bases from J, with 18 bases in between. CDR3 length: 16 amino acids. CDR3 DNA sequence: TGCGCCAGCATCCCCGGCCCCGGAGGGGGCAATCAGCCCCAGCATTTT. Amino acid sequence: CASIPGPGGGNQPQHF.

V usage is TRBV7-3 and J usage is TRBJ1-1; TRBD1 is a possible D gene (6 bases). Looked up from germline, CDR1 is SGHTA and CDR2 is FQGTGA. This CDR3 spans 16 amino acids. V was clipped by 4 bases and J by 3 bases, with 18 bases between them. The CDR3 DNA sequence: TGTGCCAGCAGCTCCGGACAGATCGGAGATTACACTGAAGCTTTCTTT. This sequence encodes CASSSGQIGDYTEAFF. The entire variable domain, with the rest obtained from reference TRBV7-3 and TRBJ1-1, is as follows: GAGVSQTPSNKVTEKGKYVELRCDPISGHTALYWYRQSLGQGPEFLIYFQGTGAADDSGLPNDRFFAVRPEGSVSTLKIQRTERGDSAVYLCASSSGQIGDYTEAFFGQGTRLTVV.

This clone was detected only a few times. The V and J genes are TRBV29-1 and TRBJ2-4; D gene unclear. The CDR3 is 15 amino acids. Trimming pared 6 bases from V and 0 bases from J, leaving 15 bases between. The germline V gene encodes CDR1 SQVTM and CDR2 ANQGSEA. CDR3 loop: CSVLSQFLAKNIQYF. The CDR3 DNA is TGCAGCGTCCTATCCCAATTTTTAGCCAAAAACATTCAGTACTTC.

The rearrangement joins TRBV27 to TRBJ1-1; TRBD1 matches at 7 bases. V shed 0 bases and J 2 bases; nucleotides not matched to a gene: 9. The germline V gene has CDR1 MNHEY and CDR2 SMNVEV (reference sequence). This CDR3 contains 17 residues. This CDR3 reads CASSLSSPTGANTEAFF. The CDR3 DNA follows: TGTGCCAGCAGTTTATCGAGCCCAACAGGGGCAAACACTGAAGCTTTCTTT.

V gene TRBV27 combines with J gene TRBJ2-1; D may be TRBD1 (5 bases). Trimming shortened V by 3 bases and J by 9 bases, and 24 bases separated the two germline ends. The CDR3 extends over 17 amino acids. The germline V gene has CDR1 MNHEY and CDR2 SMNVEV (reference sequence). The CDR3 coding sequence is TGTGCCAGCAGTTTGTTGCATGGGGCAGGGTCCTACGGTGAGCAGTTCTTC. Translating gives CASSLLHGAGSYGEQFF.

V is TRBV6-1 and J is TRBJ2-4; possibly TRBD2 for D (5 bases). The CDR3 totals 12 residues. CDR1 and CDR2 (germline): MNHNS, SASEGT. Trimming pared 7 bases from V and 8 bases from J, leaving 12 bases between. CDR3 sequence: CASKEDGDIQYF. The CDR3 DNA reads TGTGCCAGCAAGGAGGACGGGGACATTCAGTACTTC.

The rearrangement links TRBV27 to TRBJ2-1; TRBD2 matches at 10 bases. V was clipped by 3 bases and J by 2 bases; unmatched bases: 4. In germline, CDR1 is MNHEY, CDR2 SMNVEV (reference sequence). This CDR3 is built from 16 residues. The DNA for the CDR3 is TGTGCCAGCAGTTTGGGAAGCGGGGGGGCCTACAATGAGCAGTTCTTC. Residues: CASSLGSGGAYNEQFF.

The genes are TRBV7-3 and TRBJ2-3; TRBD2 aligns across 11 bases. The CDR3 is 14 amino acids. V dropped 3 bases and J dropped 4; count of bases not matched to a gene: 0. Germline assignment: CDR1 SGHTA and CDR2 FQGTGA. The DNA of the CDR3 is TGTGCCAGCAGCTTGACTAGCGGGGCAGATACGCAGTATTTT. Its translation: CASSLTSGADTQYF.

As to this clone: The sample contains more than one DNA sequence encoding this CDR3. The rearrangement joins TRBV9 to TRBJ2-3; D perhaps matches TRBD2 (5 bases). The ends were cut back, 0 bases at V and 3 bases at J, with 11 bases in the middle. This CDR3 comprises 15 residues. The germline V gene has CDR1 SGDLS and CDR2 YYNGEE. The CDR3 protein is CASSVASGGTDTQYF. The CDR3 DNA reads as TGTGCCAGCAGCGTAGCCAGCGGAGGTACAGATACGCAGTATTTT.

The rearrangement uses TRBV7-2 and TRBJ2-1; D might be TRBD2 (5 bases). Trimming pared 5 bases from V and 0 bases from J, leaving 14 bases between. This CDR3 has 16 amino acids. Per germline, CDR1 SGHTA and CDR2 FQGNSA. The CDR3 DNA reads as TGTGCCAGCAGCCGAGCGGTAGGGAGCTCCTACAATGAGCAGTTCTTC. It codes for CASSRAVGSSYNEQFF.

V and J are TRBV19 and TRBJ1-3; weak D call: TRBD1 (6 bases). Germline V gene lookup returns CDR1 LNHDA and CDR2 SQIVND (reference sequence). Trimming cost V 10 bases and J 3 bases, with 10 bases left between them. The CDR3 runs to 12 residues. CDR3 in amino acids: CAIRTDGNTIYF. The DNA for the CDR3 is TGTGCCATCCGGACAGATGGAAACACCATATATTTT. Full variable domain (rest looked up from reference TRBV19 and TRBJ1-3): DGGITQSPKYLFRKEGQNVTLSCEQNLNHDAMYWYRQDPGQGLRLIYYSQIVNDFQKGDIAEGYSVSREKKESFPLTVTSAQKNPTAFYLCAIRTDGNTIYFGEGSWLTVV.

V and J are TRBV6-5 and TRBJ2-5, with a weak D call TRBD2 (7 bases). The germline gives CDR1 MNHEY, CDR2 SVGAGI. This CDR3 region has 14 residues. Trimming shortened V by 2 bases and J by 10 bases, and 17 bases separated the two germline ends. This CDR3 is CASSYLAKRGGQYF. CDR3 coding DNA: TGTGCCAGCAGTTACCTCGCTAAGAGGGGGGGCCAGTACTTC.

This clone was counted a few times. V is TRBV7-2 and J is TRBJ1-2; D is possibly TRBD1 (6 bases). CDR3 length: 12 amino acids. Per the germline V gene, CDR1 is SGHTA and CDR2 is FQGNSA. Trimming cost V 3 bases and J 6 bases, with 8 bases left between them. Here the CDR3 reads CASSFQGNGYTF. Written as DNA, the CDR3 is TGTGCCAGCAGCTTCCAGGGGAATGGCTACACCTTC.

The rearrangement uses TRBV9 and TRBJ1-4; 7 bases agree with TRBD1. Germline V gives CDR1 SGDLS, CDR2 YYNGEE. Trimming cost V 3 bases and J 6 bases; bases outside gene matches: 5. The CDR3 has 14 amino acids. CDR3: CASSARQGDEKLFF. The CDR3 DNA reads as TGTGCCAGCAGCGCCAGACAGGGAGATGAAAAACTGTTTTTT.

The chain is built from TRBV7-2 and TRBJ1-1; possible D gene TRBD1, 6 bases. CDR1 and CDR2 from the germline V gene are SGHTA and FQGNSA. V lost 8 bases, J lost 1 base, and 17 bases lay in between. The CDR3 is made up of 15 amino acids. Written as DNA, the CDR3 is TGTGCCAGCTTGATAGAACAGGGCAGGAACACTGAAGCTTTCTTT. The encoded protein is CASLIEQGRNTEAFF.